A single sample is the source of the 21 T cell receptor beta chains below, sequenced in a study of T cell changes during pregnancy in multiple sclerosis. The assay was immunoSEQ multiplex PCR, and TCRdb's table has in-frame clones only and misses some. The sample carries fewer than 40,000 clones, approximately 90% recorded once. The material was CD8+ T cells from peripheral blood mononuclear cells, obtained in the first trimester of pregnancy. Receptors originate from a female donor with multiple sclerosis, enrolled in a pregnancy study.

The chain links TRBV7-9 to TRBJ1-2; D may be TRBD1 (6 bases). The CDR3 runs 15 residues. V lost 1 base to trimming and J lost 4 bases, with 13 bases between them. Germline loops: CDR1 SEHNR, CDR2 FQNEAQ (reference sequence). The CDR3 nucleotides read TGTGCCAGCAGCTTAGAGGAAGGGGGAGCCTATGGCTACACCTTC. Its translation is CASSLEEGGAYGYTF.

The chain employs TRBV10-1 and TRBJ2-7; TRBD2 matches at 8 bases. V shed 0 bases, J shed 5 bases, and the junction held 9 bases outside the gene matches. This CDR3 region has 16 residues. Germline loops: CDR1 WNHNN, CDR2 SYGVQD (reference sequence). The CDR3 sequence: CASSESAGLVRHEQYF. The CDR3, as DNA: TGCGCCAGCAGTGAGTCGGCGGGACTAGTTCGCCACGAGCAGTACTTC.

This chain links TRBV5-1 with TRBJ2-7; 14 bases are a match to TRBD2. V was pared by 4 bases and J by 6 bases, with 12 bases of the junction left unmatched. The V gene's germline CDR1 is SGHRS and CDR2 YFSETQ. The CDR3 has 17 amino acids. CDR3 DNA: TGCGCCAGCAGCGGAGGACTAGCGGGAGGAGTAGGGCCCGAGCAGTACTTC. It yields the protein CASSGGLAGGVGPEQYF.

This rearrangement joins TRBV27 to TRBJ2-5; 9 bases align to TRBD1. V lost 0 bases to trimming and J lost 5 bases; unmatched junction nucleotides: 19. The CDR3 length is 20 residues. Germline CDR1 and CDR2: MNHEY and SMNVEV (reference sequence). CDR3 DNA sequence: TGTGCCAGCAGTTTATCGGGGGAGGGGACAGGGTCATCGGGGGTGGAGACCCAGTACTTC. Translation: CASSLSGEGTGSSGVETQYF.

This clone turned up a few times. The V and J genes are TRBV7-9 and TRBJ2-7; D is perhaps TRBD2 (5 bases). Germline lookup yields CDR1 SEHNR and CDR2 FQNEAQ (reference sequence). V was pared by 7 bases and J by 5 bases, with 9 bases between. CDR3 length: 11 amino acids. The CDR3 DNA follows: TGTGCCAGCACCTCACTAGACGAGCAGTACTTC. Translated, it gives CASTSLDEQYF.

The chain couples TRBV6-5 to TRBJ2-5, with no clear D. Germline loops: CDR1 MNHEY, CDR2 SVGAGI. The CDR3 covers 12 residues. Trimming removed 6 bases at V and 3 bases at J, with 8 bases between. In DNA, the CDR3 is TGTGCCAGCAGGGGCAGAAAAGAGACCCAGTACTTC. It is translated as CASRGRKETQYF.

The J gene is TRBJ1-4, the V gene TRBV7-2, with D hard to call. V was cut by 1 base and J by 0 bases, with 15 bases left in between. The germline CDR1 and CDR2 sequences are SGHTA and FQGNSA. CDR3 length equals 18 residues. The CDR3 reads CASSLGAHEGATNEKLFF. In DNA form, the CDR3 reads TGTGCCAGCAGCTTAGGGGCACACGAGGGTGCAACTAATGAAAAACTGTTTTTT.

The chain couples TRBV10-1 to TRBJ2-3, with 10 positions matching TRBD2. The CDR3 consists of 18 residues. Germline V gives CDR1 WNHNN, CDR2 SYGVQD (reference sequence). The junction had 12 bases not matched to a gene; V was cut back by 0 bases and J by 6 bases. CDR3 coding DNA: TGCGCCAGCAGTGAGTCTTTAGCGGGAGGCCACCCCCCGGATACGCAGTATTTT. This codes for CASSESLAGGHPPDTQYF.

The chain employs TRBV30 and TRBJ1-2; 8 bases fit TRBD1. The CDR3 loop spans 12 amino acids. J gave up 11 bases and V 5 bases, and 10 bases lay outside the gene matches. Germline V gene sequence: CDR1 GTSNPN, CDR2 SVGIG (reference sequence). DNA for the CDR3: TGTGCCTGGGACCGACAGGGGAGGGTGTACACCTTC. Translating it yields CAWDRQGRVYTF.

This clone was picked up one time. The V gene is TRBV10-3, the J gene TRBJ1-5; no firm D call. Germline lookup yields CDR1 ENHRY and CDR2 SYGVKD. This CDR3 is built from 15 residues. The V end was cut by 3 bases, the J end by 0 bases, with 9 bases between. In nucleotides, the CDR3 is TGTGCCATCAGTGATGTGCAGTATAGCAATCAGCCCCAGCATTTT. Translating it yields CAISDVQYSNQPQHF.

This sequence joins TRBV19 and TRBJ2-3; TRBD1 aligns across 7 bases. The trim removed 4 bases at V and 0 bases at J, leaving 1 base unmatched. CDR1 and CDR2 from the germline V gene are LNHDA and SQIVND (reference sequence). The CDR3 is 14 residues long. The CDR3 region is CASSTQGSTDTQYF. In DNA, the CDR3 is TGTGCCAGTAGTACACAGGGGAGCACAGATACGCAGTATTTT.

The chain employs TRBV10-1 and TRBJ2-1; 8 bases fit TRBD1. Trimming took 5 bases from V and 5 from J; bases not matched to a gene: 8. The CDR3 is made up of 15 amino acids. The germline V gene encodes CDR1 WNHNN and CDR2 SYGVQD (reference sequence). The CDR3 DNA follows: TGCGCCAGCAGTCTCGGACAGGGTGAGAACAATGAGCAGTTCTTC. This translates into CASSLGQGENNEQFF.

This chain links TRBV29-1 with TRBJ2-1; 9 nucleotides line up with TRBD2. CDR1 and CDR2 from the germline V gene are SQVTM and ANQGSEA. The CDR3 runs 17 residues. V gave up 7 bases and J gave up 6 bases; unmatched junction bases: 19. This CDR3 is CSALGGASGISINEQFF. The CDR3 nucleotides read TGCAGCGCCTTGGGGGGGGCTAGCGGGATCAGTATCAATGAGCAGTTCTTC.

V gene TRBV11-3 combines with J gene TRBJ2-7; 9 nucleotides match TRBD1. With V trimmed by 4 bases and J by 7 bases, 8 bases remained unmatched. This CDR3 has 14 residues. Germline lookup yields CDR1 SGHNT and CDR2 YENEEA. CDR3 sequence: CASSSGTGFREQYF. CDR3 nucleotides: TGTGCCAGCAGCTCCGGGACAGGGTTTCGGGAGCAGTACTTC.

To note about this clone: Distinct nucleotide sequences in the sample also encode this CDR3. The chain has TRBV6-1 and TRBJ2-1; TRBD2 matches at 11 bases. Germline values: CDR1 MNHNS, CDR2 SASEGT. This CDR3 has 15 amino acids. Unmatched junction bases numbered 1, after V lost 3 bases and J lost 3 bases. CDR3 loop: CASSDGTSGYNEQFF. The DNA for the CDR3 is TGTGCCAGCAGTGATGGGACTAGCGGCTACAATGAGCAGTTCTTC.

This clone has just one count. The chain is built from TRBV7-8 and TRBJ2-7; 8 bases match TRBD2. Germline V gene sequence: CDR1 SGHVS, CDR2 FQNEAQ. Germline trimming cut 1 base from V and 5 bases from J; bases unmatched to any gene: 19. This CDR3 is 19 amino acids long. The CDR3: CASSLEATSATEGPHEQYF. Here the CDR3 DNA reads TGTGCCAGCAGCTTAGAGGCGACTAGCGCTACGGAGGGCCCCCACGAGCAGTACTTC.

The chain links TRBV4-1 to TRBJ1-1; the D is unclear. V lost 1 base and J lost 1, with 16 bases in between. Per the germline V gene, CDR1 is MGHRA and CDR2 is YSYEKL. This CDR3 contains 17 residues. CDR3 nucleotide sequence: TGCGCCAGCAGCCAAGTAATTATCGAGGAGAGGAACACTGAAGCTTTCTTT. It is translated as CASSQVIIEERNTEAFF.

The chain employs TRBV5-1 and TRBJ2-1, with D possibly TRBD1 on 5 matching bases. Germline CDR1 and CDR2: SGHRS and YFSETQ. This CDR3 is 15 amino acids long. V was cut by 0 bases and J by 5 bases, with 12 bases left in between. For the CDR3, the DNA is TGCGCCAGCAGCTTGGAAGCGACAGCACACAATGAGCAGTTCTTC. Protein: CASSLEATAHNEQFF.

The chain carries TRBV5-1 and TRBJ2-7; 8 positions agree with TRBD1. J was trimmed by 1 base and V by 7 bases; bases with no gene match: 10. The CDR3 is made up of 15 amino acids. The germline V gene has CDR1 SGHRS and CDR2 YFSETQ. The CDR3 protein is CASHPGQGESYEQYF. The DNA of the CDR3 is TGCGCCAGCCATCCCGGACAGGGTGAGTCCTACGAGCAGTACTTC.

This sequence joins TRBV7-9 and TRBJ2-7; D possibly corresponds to TRBD2 (5 bases). Per the germline V gene, CDR1 is SEHNR and CDR2 is FQNEAQ (reference sequence). V was clipped by 1 base and J by 7 bases, with 23 bases between them. This CDR3 region has 17 residues. The CDR3 region has the DNA TGTGCCAGCAGCTTAGATTTTACCGCCACAGCCCCGGGGGAGCAGTACTTC. Protein: CASSLDFTATAPGEQYF. The full variable domain, with the rest looked up from reference TRBV7-9 and TRBJ2-7, is DTGVSQNPRHKITKRGQNVTFRCDPISEHNRLYWYRQTLGQGPEFLTYFQNEAQLEKSRLLSDRFSAERPKGSFSTLEIQRTEQGDSAMYLCASSLDFTATAPGEQYFGPGTRLTVT.

This clone was recorded only once. This chain links TRBV6-5 with TRBJ2-5, with D perhaps matching TRBD2 (6 bases). The germline V gene encodes CDR1 MNHEY and CDR2 SVGAGI. The CDR3 length is 10 residues. Trimming removed 9 bases from V and 5 bases from J, with 7 bases in between. The CDR3 DNA follows: TGTGCCAGTGGGGGGGAGACCCAGTACTTC. Protein product: CASGGETQYF.